This paragraph reports one T cell receptor (beta chain). This sample was taken from a study of shared clonotypes between healthy human individuals. About the research overall: A donor's plate count was three for CD4 naive and three for CD4 memory; CD8 naive had two and CD8 memory one.

Measured with immunoSEQ multiplex PCR; TCRdb has only the in-frame clones, and not every one. Here the sample spans about 2.3 million clones, approximately 95% being singletons. All donors were healthy HIV-negative adults lacking recent acute infections or vaccinations. The CDR3 is made up of 13 amino acids. Trimming removed 1 base from V and 0 bases from J, with 5 bases in between. Germline V gives CDR1 SGHTS, CDR2 YDEGEE. V gene TRBV5-8 combines with J gene TRBJ2-7, with D uncertain. Sample: naive CD4+ T cells from PBMCs. Subset reported: CD45RA+ positively selected. The TCR comes from a young man in good health. Some clones in this sample may be carry-over from other donors' samples. CDR3 residues: CASSLSHSYEQYF. As DNA, the CDR3 is TGTGCCAGCAGCTTGAGCCACTCCTACGAGCAGTACTTC.